This is a list of T cell receptor beta chains from one sample in a study of CD8 T cells in ankylosing spondylitis. Each CDR3 protein is one row after TCRdb ran MiXCR on the 5' RACE reads. The data show 210,000 or so distinct CDR3 sequences, about a quarter seen once. Input material: blood, either unsorted or a sorted T cell fraction (not recorded which). The source is a male donor with ankylosing spondylitis or in good health (not recorded which). CDR3s include the opening cysteine and the closing phenylalanine or tryptophan. D genes are given only for firm matches. Not every row has a clone size; where given, it reads once, few, many or a size class.

CDR3	DNA	V	D	length	size	J
CASSFPSGSYEQYF	TGTGCCAGCAGCTTCCCTAGCGGCTCCTACGAGCAGTACTTC	TRBV5-4	TRBD2	14	NA	TRBJ2-7
CASSPWTGGTGELFF	TGTGCCAGCAGTCCGTGGACAGGGGGCACCGGGGAGCTGTTTTTT	TRBV27	TRBD1	15	many	TRBJ2-2
CASGRGTTTDTQYF	TGTGCTAGTGGTCGGGGGACTACCACAGATACGCAGTATTTT	TRBV12-5	TRBD2	14	NA	TRBJ2-3
CASSPRSLADSYEQYF	TGTGCCAGCTCACCACGTTCGCTAGCGGACTCCTACGAGCAGTACTTC	TRBV18	TRBD2	16	many	TRBJ2-7
CASSYGAKNIQYF	TGTGCCAGCAGTTACGGTGCCAAAAACATTCAGTACTTC	TRBV6-6	NA	13	few	TRBJ2-4
CASSKGAGQDASAGELFF	TGTGCCAGCAGCAAAGGGGCAGGACAGGACGCGTCGGCCGGGGAGCTGTTTTTT	TRBV21-1	NA	18	NA	TRBJ2-2
CASRITGAANYGYTF	TGTGCCAGCAGGATTACAGGGGCTGCTAACTATGGCTACACCTTC	TRBV27	TRBD1	15	many	TRBJ1-2
CASSQSSAPLAPSSYNEQFF	TGTGCCAGCAGCCAATCCTCCGCACCTCTAGCGCCGAGCTCCTACAATGAGCAGTTCTTC	TRBV3-1	NA	20	NA	TRBJ2-1
CASSQDIYRINYEQYF	TGTGCCAGCAGCCAAGATATCTATCGGATCAACTACGAGCAGTACTTC	TRBV4-2	NA	16	NA	TRBJ2-7
CASGLVEKSQYF	TGTGCTAGTGGTTTGGTAGAGAAATCGCAGTATTTT	TRBV12-5	NA	12	NA	TRBJ2-3
CSVRLARETQYF	TGCAGCGTTCGGCTAGCTAGGGAGACCCAGTACTTC	TRBV29-1	NA	12	NA	TRBJ2-5
CASSLEASGRYEQYF	TGCGCCAGCAGCTTGGAGGCTAGCGGGAGGTACGAGCAGTACTTC	TRBV5-1	TRBD2	15	NA	TRBJ2-7
CASSFRDRTYEQYF	TGTGCCAGCAGTTTCCGGGACAGAACCTACGAGCAGTACTTC	TRBV12-3/TRBV12-4	TRBD1	14	many	TRBJ2-7
CSASLPGGPDTQYF	TGCAGTGCTAGTCTCCCGGGAGGTCCAGATACGCAGTATTTT	TRBV20-1	TRBD2	14	NA	TRBJ2-3
CSAPWPQGAGETQYF	TGCAGTGCGCCCTGGCCGCAGGGGGCAGGCGAGACCCAGTACTTC	TRBV20-1	TRBD1	15	NA	TRBJ2-5
CASSFGPGYEQYF	TGTGCCAGCAGTTTTGGGCCCGGCTACGAGCAGTACTTC	TRBV6-5	NA	13	few	TRBJ2-7
CASSTGTSGTPTDTQYF	TGCGCCAGCAGCACCGGGACTAGCGGGACACCCACAGATACGCAGTATTTT	TRBV5-1	TRBD2	17	NA	TRBJ2-3
CSVGGGGGETQYF	TGCAGCGTTGGTGGGGGGGGCGGAGAGACCCAGTACTTC	TRBV29-1	NA	13	NA	TRBJ2-5
CSARDPRGNNEQFF	TGCAGTGCTAGAGACCCGAGGGGGAACAATGAGCAGTTCTTC	TRBV20-1	NA	14	NA	TRBJ2-1
CSAWDRDYGYTF	TGCAGTGCATGGGACAGGGACTATGGCTACACCTTC	TRBV20-1	TRBD1	12	many	TRBJ1-2
CSAPYGANGYTF	TGCAGTGCTCCTTACGGAGCCAATGGCTACACCTTC	TRBV20-1	NA	12	NA	TRBJ1-2
CASSLRGRSSYEQYF	TGCGCCAGCAGCTTGAGGGGACGGAGCTCCTACGAGCAGTACTTC	TRBV5-1	NA	15	NA	TRBJ2-7
CASSGSTGTGKETQYF	TGTGCCAGCAGCGGTTCTACCGGGACTGGAAAAGAGACCCAGTACTTC	TRBV4-2	NA	16	many	TRBJ2-5
CSSKVTSGREDEQFF	TGCAGCTCGAAGGTCACTAGCGGGAGAGAGGATGAGCAGTTCTTC	TRBV29-1	TRBD2	15	NA	TRBJ2-1
CASSFLAGGFYNEQFF	TGTGCCAGCAGTTTCCTAGCGGGAGGGTTTTACAATGAGCAGTTCTTC	TRBV6-5	TRBD2	16	many	TRBJ2-1
CSASPPPETQYF	TGCAGTGCTAGTCCCCCACCAGAGACCCAGTACTTC	TRBV20-1	NA	12	many	TRBJ2-5
CSAARTSKDNEQFF	TGCAGTGCGGCTCGGACTAGCAAAGACAATGAGCAGTTCTTC	TRBV20-1	TRBD2	14	many	TRBJ2-1
CASSNPSGRTDTQYF	TGTGCCAGCAGTAATCCTAGCGGTCGCACAGATACGCAGTATTTT	TRBV6-1	TRBD2	15	few	TRBJ2-3
CASSPLGDAEQYF	TGTGCCAGCAGCCCGCTAGGGGACGCCGAGCAGTACTTC	TRBV3-1	NA	13	many	TRBJ2-7
CAISADRDYNEQFF	TGTGCCATCAGTGCCGACAGGGATTACAATGAGCAGTTCTTC	TRBV10-3	TRBD1	14	few	TRBJ2-1
CVSSQGGSLREQFF	TGTGTCAGCTCTCAAGGGGGAAGCCTACGGGAGCAGTTCTTC	TRBV18	NA	14	NA	TRBJ2-1